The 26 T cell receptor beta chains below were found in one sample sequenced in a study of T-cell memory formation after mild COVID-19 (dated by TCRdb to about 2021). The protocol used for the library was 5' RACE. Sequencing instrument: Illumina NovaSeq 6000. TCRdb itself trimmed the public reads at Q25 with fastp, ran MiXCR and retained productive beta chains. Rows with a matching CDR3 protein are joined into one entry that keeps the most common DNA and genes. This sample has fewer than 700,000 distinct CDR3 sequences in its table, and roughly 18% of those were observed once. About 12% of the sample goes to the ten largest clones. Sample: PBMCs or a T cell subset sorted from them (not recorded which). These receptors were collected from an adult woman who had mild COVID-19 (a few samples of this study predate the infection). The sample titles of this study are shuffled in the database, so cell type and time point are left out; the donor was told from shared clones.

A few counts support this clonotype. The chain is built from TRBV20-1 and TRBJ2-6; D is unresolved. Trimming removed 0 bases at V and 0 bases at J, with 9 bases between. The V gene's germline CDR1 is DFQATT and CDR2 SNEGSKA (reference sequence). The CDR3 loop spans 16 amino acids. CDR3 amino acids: CSAREPGRSGANVLTF. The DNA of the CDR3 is TGCAGTGCTAGAGAGCCCGGACGCTCTGGGGCCAACGTCCTGACTTTC.

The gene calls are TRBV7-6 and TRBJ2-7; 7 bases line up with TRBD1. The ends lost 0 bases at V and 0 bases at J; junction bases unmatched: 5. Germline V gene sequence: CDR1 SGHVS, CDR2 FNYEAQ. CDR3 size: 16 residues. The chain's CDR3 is CASSLAYRGSSYEQYF. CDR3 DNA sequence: TGTGCCAGCAGCTTAGCCTACAGGGGAAGCTCCTACGAGCAGTACTTC.

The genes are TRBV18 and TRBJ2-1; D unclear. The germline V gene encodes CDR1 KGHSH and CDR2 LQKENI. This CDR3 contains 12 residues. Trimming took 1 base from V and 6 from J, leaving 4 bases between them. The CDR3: CASSPLANEQFF. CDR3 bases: TGTGCCAGCTCACCACTGGCCAATGAGCAGTTCTTC.

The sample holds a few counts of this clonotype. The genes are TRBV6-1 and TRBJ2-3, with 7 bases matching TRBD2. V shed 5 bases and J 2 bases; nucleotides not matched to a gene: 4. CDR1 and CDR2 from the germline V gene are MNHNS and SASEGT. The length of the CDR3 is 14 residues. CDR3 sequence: CASSRLAITDTQYF. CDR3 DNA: TGTGCCAGCAGTCGACTAGCAATCACAGATACGCAGTATTTT.

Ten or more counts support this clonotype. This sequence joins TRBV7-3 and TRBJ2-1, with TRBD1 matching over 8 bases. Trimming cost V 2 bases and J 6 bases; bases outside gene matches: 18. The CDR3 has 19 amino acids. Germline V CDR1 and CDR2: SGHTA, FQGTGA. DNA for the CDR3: TGTGCCAGCAGCTTACGCTGGACAGGGTTGACCCTCAACCTCAATGAGCAGTTCTTC. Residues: CASSLRWTGLTLNLNEQFF. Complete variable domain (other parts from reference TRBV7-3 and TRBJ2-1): GAGVSQTPSNKVTEKGKYVELRCDPISGHTALYWYRQSLGQGPEFLIYFQGTGAADDSGLPNDRFFAVRPEGSVSTLKIQRTERGDSAVYLCASSLRWTGLTLNLNEQFFGPGTRLTVL.

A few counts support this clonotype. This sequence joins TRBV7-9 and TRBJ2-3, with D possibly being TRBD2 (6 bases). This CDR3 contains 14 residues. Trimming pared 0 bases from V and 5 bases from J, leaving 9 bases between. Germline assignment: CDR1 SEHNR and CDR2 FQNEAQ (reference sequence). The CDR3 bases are TGTGCCAGCAGCTTAGCTTGGAGGGGAGATACGCAGTATTTT. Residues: CASSLAWRGDTQYF. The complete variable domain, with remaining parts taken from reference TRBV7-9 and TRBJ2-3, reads DTGVSQNPRHKITKRGQNVTFRCDPISEHNRLYWYRQTLGQGPEFLTYFQNEAQLEKSRLLSDRFSAERPKGSFSTLEIQRTEQGDSAMYLCASSLAWRGDTQYFGPGTRLTVL.

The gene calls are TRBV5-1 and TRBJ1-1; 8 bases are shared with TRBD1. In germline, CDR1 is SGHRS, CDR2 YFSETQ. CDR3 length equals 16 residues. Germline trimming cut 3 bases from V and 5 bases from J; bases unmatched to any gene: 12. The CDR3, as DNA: TGCGCCAGCAGCTCTGGACCCAACAGGGGGGTAACTGAAGCTTTCTTT. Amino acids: CASSSGPNRGVTEAFF.

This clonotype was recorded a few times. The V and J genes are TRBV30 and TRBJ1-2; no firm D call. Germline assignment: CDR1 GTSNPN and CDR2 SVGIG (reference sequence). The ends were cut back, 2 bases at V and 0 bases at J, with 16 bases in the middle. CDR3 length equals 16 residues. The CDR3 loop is CAWSRRVQAANYGYTF. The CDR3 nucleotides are TGTGCCTGGAGTCGCCGCGTCCAGGCGGCTAACTATGGCTACACCTTC.

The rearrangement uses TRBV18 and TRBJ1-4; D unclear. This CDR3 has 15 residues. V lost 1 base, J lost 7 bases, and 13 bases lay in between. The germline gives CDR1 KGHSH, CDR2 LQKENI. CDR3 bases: TGTGCCAGCTCACCACGGTACGGAAGTCCTGAAAAACTGTTTTTT. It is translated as CASSPRYGSPEKLFF.

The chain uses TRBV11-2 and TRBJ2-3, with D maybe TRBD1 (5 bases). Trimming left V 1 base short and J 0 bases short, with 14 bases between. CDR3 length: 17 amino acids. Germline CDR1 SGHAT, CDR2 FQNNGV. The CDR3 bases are TGTGCCAGCAGCTTAGGCAGGGTAACCACTAGCACAGATACGCAGTATTTT. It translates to CASSLGRVTTSTDTQYF.

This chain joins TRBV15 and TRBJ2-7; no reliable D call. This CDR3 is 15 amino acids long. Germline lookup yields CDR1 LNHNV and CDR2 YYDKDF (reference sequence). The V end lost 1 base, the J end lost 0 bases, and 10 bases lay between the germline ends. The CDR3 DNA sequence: TGTGCCACCAGCAGAGCCGGCCAGATCTCCTACGAGCAGTACTTC. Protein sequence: CATSRAGQISYEQYF.

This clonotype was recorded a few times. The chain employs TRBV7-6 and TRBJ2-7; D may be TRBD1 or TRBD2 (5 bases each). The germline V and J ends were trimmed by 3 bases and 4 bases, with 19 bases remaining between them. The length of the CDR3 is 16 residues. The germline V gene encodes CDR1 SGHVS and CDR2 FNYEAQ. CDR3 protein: CASSLGLPGPGYEQYF. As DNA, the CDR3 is TGTGCCAGCAGCTTGGGCTTACCAGGGCCGGGGTACGAGCAGTACTTC.

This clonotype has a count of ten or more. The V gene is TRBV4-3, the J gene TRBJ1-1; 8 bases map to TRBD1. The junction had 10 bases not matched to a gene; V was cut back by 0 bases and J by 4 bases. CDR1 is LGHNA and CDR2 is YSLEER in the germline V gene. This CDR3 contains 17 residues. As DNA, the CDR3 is TGCGCCAGCAGCCAAGATTTAAGGGGACAGGAGATCACTGAAGCTTTCTTT. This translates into CASSQDLRGQEITEAFF.

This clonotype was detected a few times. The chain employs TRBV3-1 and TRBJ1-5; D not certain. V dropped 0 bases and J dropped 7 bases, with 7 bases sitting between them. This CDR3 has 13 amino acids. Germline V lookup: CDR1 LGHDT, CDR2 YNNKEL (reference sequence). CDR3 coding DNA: TGTGCCAGCAGCCAAGAACAGCGGCAGCCCCAGCATTTT. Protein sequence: CASSQEQRQPQHF.

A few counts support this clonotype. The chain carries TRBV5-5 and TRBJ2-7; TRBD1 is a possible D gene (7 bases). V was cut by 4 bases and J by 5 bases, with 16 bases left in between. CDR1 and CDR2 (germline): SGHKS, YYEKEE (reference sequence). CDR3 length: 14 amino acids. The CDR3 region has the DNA TGTGCCAGCAGCATTCGGCCCAGGGGGGACGAGCAGTACTTC. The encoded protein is CASSIRPRGDEQYF.

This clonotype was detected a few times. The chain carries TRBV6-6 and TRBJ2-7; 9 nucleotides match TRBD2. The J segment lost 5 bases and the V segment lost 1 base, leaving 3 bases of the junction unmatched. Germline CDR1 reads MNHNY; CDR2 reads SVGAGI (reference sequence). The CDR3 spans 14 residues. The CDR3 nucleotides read TGTGCCAGCAGTTACTTTCCTAGCGGGGACGAGCAGTACTTC. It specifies CASSYFPSGDEQYF.

This chain's CDR3 is CASSQGGKTEAFF. The CDR3 DNA reads as TGTGCCAGCAGCCAAGGGGGAAAGACTGAAGCTTTCTTT. The chain uses TRBV3-1 and TRBJ1-1; D gene unclear. Germline assignment: CDR1 LGHDT and CDR2 YNNKEL (reference sequence). Trimming took 1 base from V and 5 from J, leaving 8 bases between them. The CDR3 is made up of 13 amino acids.

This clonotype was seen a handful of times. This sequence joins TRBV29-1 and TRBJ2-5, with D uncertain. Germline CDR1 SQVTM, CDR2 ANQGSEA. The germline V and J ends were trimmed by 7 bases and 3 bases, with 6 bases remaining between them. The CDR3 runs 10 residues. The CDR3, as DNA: TGCAGCGGCCGGAAAGAGACCCAGTACTTC. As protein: CSGRKETQYF.

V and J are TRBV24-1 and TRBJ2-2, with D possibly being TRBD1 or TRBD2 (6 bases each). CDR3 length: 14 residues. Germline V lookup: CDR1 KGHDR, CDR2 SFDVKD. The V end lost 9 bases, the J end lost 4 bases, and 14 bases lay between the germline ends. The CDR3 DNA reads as TGTGCCACCGGGGGCCGGCGGGGCACCGGGGAGCTGTTTTTT. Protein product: CATGGRRGTGELFF.

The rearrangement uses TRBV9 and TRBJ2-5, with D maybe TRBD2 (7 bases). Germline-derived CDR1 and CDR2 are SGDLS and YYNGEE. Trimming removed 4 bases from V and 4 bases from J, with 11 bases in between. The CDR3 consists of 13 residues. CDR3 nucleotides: TGTGCCAGCAGCTTCGGGGGGCCAGAGACCCAGTACTTC. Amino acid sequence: CASSFGGPETQYF.

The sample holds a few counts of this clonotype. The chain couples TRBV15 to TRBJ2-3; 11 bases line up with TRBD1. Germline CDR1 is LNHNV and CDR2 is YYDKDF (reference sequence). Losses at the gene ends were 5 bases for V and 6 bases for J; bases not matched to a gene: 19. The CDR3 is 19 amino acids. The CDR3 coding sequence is TGTGCCACCAGCGAGGAGATCCTTGTGGGACAGGGGGAAGGGGATACGCAGTATTTT. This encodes CATSEEILVGQGEGDTQYF.

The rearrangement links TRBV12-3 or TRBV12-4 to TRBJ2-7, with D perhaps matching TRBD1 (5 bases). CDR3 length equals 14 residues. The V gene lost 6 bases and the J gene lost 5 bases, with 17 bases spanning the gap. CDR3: CASRASRGIDEQYF. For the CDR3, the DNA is TGTGCCAGCAGGGCTAGTAGGGGAATAGACGAGCAGTACTTC.

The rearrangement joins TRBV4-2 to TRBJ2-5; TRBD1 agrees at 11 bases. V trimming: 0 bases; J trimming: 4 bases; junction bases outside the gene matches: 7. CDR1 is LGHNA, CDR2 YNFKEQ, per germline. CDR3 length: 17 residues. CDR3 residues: CASSQDLGTGGGETQYF. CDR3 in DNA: TGTGCCAGCAGCCAAGATCTAGGGACAGGGGGAGGAGAGACCCAGTACTTC.

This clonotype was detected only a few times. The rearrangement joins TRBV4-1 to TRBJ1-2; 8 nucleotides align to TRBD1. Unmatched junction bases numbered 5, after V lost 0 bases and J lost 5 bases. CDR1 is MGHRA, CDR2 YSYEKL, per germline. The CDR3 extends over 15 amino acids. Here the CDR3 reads CASSQEAGQEYGYTF. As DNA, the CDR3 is TGCGCCAGCAGCCAAGAGGCGGGACAGGAGTATGGCTACACCTTC.

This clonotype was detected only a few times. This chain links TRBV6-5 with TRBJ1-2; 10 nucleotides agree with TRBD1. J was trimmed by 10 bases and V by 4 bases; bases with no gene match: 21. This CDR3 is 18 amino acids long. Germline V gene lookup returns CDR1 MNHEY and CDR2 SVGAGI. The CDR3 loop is CASSSLLKRGQGMRLYTF. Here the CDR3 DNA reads TGTGCCAGCAGTTCACTCCTTAAAAGGGGACAGGGGATGAGGCTCTACACCTTC.

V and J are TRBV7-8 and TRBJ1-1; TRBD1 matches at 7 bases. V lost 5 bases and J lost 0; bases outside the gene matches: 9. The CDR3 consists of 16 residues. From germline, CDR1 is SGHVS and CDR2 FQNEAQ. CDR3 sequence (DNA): TGTGCCAGCAGCGCGTTCACCGGACAGGTGAACACTGAAGCTTTCTTT. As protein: CASSAFTGQVNTEAFF.